The 9 T cell receptor beta chains below all came from one sample that was sequenced in a study of T cell responses to AZD1222 COVID-19 vaccine. Measured with immunoSEQ multiplex PCR; TCRdb has only the in-frame clones, and not every one. The sample holds around 53,000 clones, around 86% seen once. Sample: peripheral blood, taken 28 days after the second AZD1222 dose. The receptors were sampled from an adult who received the AZD1222 COVID-19 vaccine.

The chain combines TRBV28 with TRBJ1-2; D not certain. This CDR3 comprises 12 residues. Trimming removed 3 bases from V and 5 bases from J, with 7 bases in between. CDR1 MDHEN and CDR2 SYDVKM come from the germline V gene. The CDR3 spells CASSFDLYGYTF. The CDR3 coding sequence is TGTGCCAGCAGTTTCGACCTATATGGCTACACCTTC.

The chain uses TRBV6-4 and TRBJ2-3; tentatively, D is TRBD2 (5 bases). CDR3 length: 14 residues. Germline V gene data show CDR1 as MRHNA and CDR2 as SNTAGT. With 3 bases removed from V and 5 bases from J, the gap between germline ends came to 12 bases. The CDR3 nucleotides are TGTGCCAGCAGTGAAGGTGTACGGGGAGATACGCAGTATTTT. Translating it yields CASSEGVRGDTQYF.

This rearrangement joins TRBV6-5 to TRBJ2-1; 8 nucleotides match TRBD2. Germline V gene data show CDR1 as MNHEY and CDR2 as SVGAGI. The CDR3 is 12 amino acids. The J segment lost 15 bases and the V segment lost 6 bases, leaving 10 bases of the junction unmatched. In DNA, the CDR3 is TGTGCCAGCAGCCCGGGAGGGGGAGGTTCGTTCTTC. Its translation: CASSPGGGGSFF.

This clone was counted once. This rearrangement joins TRBV5-3 to TRBJ2-3; 10 bases line up with TRBD2. TRBV5-3 is annotated as an ORF whose role is uncertain. The CDR3 is 17 residues long. With 4 bases clipped from V and 4 bases from J, the junction kept 12 bases outside the gene matches. The DNA for the CDR3 is TGTGCCAGAAGCATAAGCGGGAGGGCCGGGGACCCAGATACGCAGTATTTT. Translation: CARSISGRAGDPDTQYF.

V gene TRBV5-4 combines with J gene TRBJ2-5, with 7 bases that match TRBD2. Germline CDR1 reads SGHNT; CDR2 reads YYREEE (reference sequence). The V and J ends lost 0 bases and 1 base, in that order; junction bases with no gene match: 3. CDR3 length: 15 residues. CDR3 nucleotides: TGTGCCAGCAGCTTGGGGGAGGGGTCCCAAGAGACCCAGTACTTC. Amino acid sequence: CASSLGEGSQETQYF.

V and J are TRBV15 and TRBJ1-3; D uncertain. The CDR3 has 15 residues. Trimming removed 0 bases from V and 0 bases from J, with 6 bases in between. The germline V gene encodes CDR1 LNHNV and CDR2 YYDKDF (reference sequence). This chain's CDR3 is CATSRDRHSGNTIYF. CDR3 in DNA: TGTGCCACCAGCAGAGACCGGCACTCTGGAAACACCATATATTTT.

This rearrangement joins TRBV10-2 to TRBJ2-2; TRBD2 matches at 12 bases. V trimming: 6 bases; J trimming: 2 bases; junction bases outside the gene matches: 7. The CDR3 loop spans 17 amino acids. Germline assignment: CDR1 WSHSY and CDR2 SAAADI. The CDR3 DNA sequence: TGCGCCAGCAGCCGACTAGCGGGAGACGGCAACACCGGGGAGCTGTTTTTT. Translation gives CASSRLAGDGNTGELFF.

DNA for the CDR3: TGTGCCAGCAGAAAGGGTGGCGGGGCAGATACGCAGTATTTT. This codes for CASRKGGGADTQYF. The chain joins TRBV7-2 to TRBJ2-3; D is perhaps TRBD2 (6 bases). V was cut by 6 bases and J by 4 bases, with 14 bases left in between. Per the germline V gene, CDR1 is SGHTA and CDR2 is FQGNSA. The CDR3 consists of 14 residues.

This chain connects TRBV5-1 to TRBJ2-2; D ambiguous. V lost 3 bases to trimming and J lost 0 bases, with 9 bases between them. The CDR3 runs 15 residues. Germline values: CDR1 SGHRS, CDR2 YFSETQ. CDR3 loop: CASSSWGTNTGELFF. The CDR3 DNA reads as TGCGCCAGCAGCTCCTGGGGTACGAACACCGGGGAGCTGTTTTTT. The whole variable domain, remainder taken from reference TRBV5-1 and TRBJ2-2, is KAGVTQTPRYLIKTRGQQVTLSCSPISGHRSVSWYQQTPGQGLQFLFEYFSETQRNKGNFPGRFSGRQFSNSRSEMNVSTLELGDSALYLCASSSWGTNTGELFFGEGSRLTVL.